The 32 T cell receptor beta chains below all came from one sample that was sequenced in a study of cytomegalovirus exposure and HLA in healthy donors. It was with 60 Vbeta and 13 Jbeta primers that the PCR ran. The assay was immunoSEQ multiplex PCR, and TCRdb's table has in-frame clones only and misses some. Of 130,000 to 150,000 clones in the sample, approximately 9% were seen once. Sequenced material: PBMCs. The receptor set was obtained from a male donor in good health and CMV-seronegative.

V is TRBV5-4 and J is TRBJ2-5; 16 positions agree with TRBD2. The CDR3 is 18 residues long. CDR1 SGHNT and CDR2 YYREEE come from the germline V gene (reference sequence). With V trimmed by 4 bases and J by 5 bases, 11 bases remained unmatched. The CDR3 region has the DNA TGTGCCAGCAGCCCTGGGACTAGCGGGAGGGTCTCGAAGGAGACCCAGTACTTC. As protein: CASSPGTSGRVSKETQYF.

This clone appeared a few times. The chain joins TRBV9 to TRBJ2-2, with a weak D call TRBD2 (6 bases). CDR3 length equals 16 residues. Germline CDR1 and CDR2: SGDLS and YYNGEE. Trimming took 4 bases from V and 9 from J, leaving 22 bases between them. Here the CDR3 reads CASSPDGGRIFRELFF. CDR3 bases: TGTGCCAGCAGCCCCGACGGGGGACGGATATTCCGGGAGCTGTTTTTT.

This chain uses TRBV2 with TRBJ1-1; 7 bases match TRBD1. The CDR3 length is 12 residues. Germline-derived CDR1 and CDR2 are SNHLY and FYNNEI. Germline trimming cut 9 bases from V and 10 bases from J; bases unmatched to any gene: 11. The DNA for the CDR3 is TGTGCCAGGATTAACAGGGGAGTGGCAGCTTTCTTT. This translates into CARINRGVAAFF. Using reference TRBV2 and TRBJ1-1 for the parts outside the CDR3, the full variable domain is EPEVTQTPSHQVTQMGQEVILRCVPISNHLYFYWYRQILGQKVEFLVSFYNNEISEKSEIFDDQFSVERPDGSNFTLKIRSTKLEDSAMYFCARINRGVAAFFGQGTRLTVV.

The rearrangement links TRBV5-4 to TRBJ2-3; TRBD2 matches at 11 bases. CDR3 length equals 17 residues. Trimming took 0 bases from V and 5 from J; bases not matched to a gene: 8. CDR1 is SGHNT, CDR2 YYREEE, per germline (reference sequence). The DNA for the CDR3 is TGTGCCAGCAGCTTGGGCGGGACTAGCGGCCTGATAGATACGCAGTATTTT. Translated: CASSLGGTSGLIDTQYF.

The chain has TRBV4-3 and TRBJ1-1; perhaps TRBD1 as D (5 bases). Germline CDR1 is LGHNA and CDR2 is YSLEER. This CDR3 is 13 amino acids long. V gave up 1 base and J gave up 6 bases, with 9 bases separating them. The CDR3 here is CASSQGRAAEAFF. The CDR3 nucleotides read TGCGCCAGCAGCCAAGGCAGGGCGGCTGAAGCTTTCTTT.

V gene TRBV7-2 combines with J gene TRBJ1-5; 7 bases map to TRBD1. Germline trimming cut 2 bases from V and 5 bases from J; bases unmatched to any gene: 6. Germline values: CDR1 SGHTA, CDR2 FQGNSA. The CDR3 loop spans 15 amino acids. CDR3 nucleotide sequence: TGTGCCAGCAGCTTAATGACAGGGATGGATCAGCCCCAGCATTTT. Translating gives CASSLMTGMDQPQHF.

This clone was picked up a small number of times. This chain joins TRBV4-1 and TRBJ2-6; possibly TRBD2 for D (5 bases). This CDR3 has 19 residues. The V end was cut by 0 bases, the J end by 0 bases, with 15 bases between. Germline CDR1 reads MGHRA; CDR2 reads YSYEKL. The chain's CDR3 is CASSQDRDGVSSGANVLTF. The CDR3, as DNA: TGCGCCAGCAGCCAAGACCGGGATGGGGTTTCCTCTGGGGCCAACGTCCTGACTTTC.

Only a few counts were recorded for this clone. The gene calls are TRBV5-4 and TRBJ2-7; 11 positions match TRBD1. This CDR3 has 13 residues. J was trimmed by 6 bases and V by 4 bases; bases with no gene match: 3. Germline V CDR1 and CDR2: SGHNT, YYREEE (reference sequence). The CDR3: CASSPDRGREQYF. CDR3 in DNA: TGTGCCAGCAGCCCGGACAGGGGGCGCGAGCAGTACTTC.

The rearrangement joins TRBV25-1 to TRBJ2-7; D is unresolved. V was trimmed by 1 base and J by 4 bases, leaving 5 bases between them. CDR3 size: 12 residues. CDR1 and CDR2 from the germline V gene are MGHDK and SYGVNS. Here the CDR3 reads CASSELEYEQYF. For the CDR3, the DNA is TGTGCCAGCAGTGAATTGGAGTACGAGCAGTACTTC.

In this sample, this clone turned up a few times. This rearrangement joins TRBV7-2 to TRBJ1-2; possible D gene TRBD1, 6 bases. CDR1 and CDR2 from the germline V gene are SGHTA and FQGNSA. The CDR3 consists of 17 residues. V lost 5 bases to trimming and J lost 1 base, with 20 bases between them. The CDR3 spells CASSTRGGGVNNYGYTF. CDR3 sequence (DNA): TGTGCCAGCAGCACCCGGGGAGGGGGGGTAAATAACTATGGCTACACCTTC.

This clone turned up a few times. In nucleotides, the CDR3 is TGTGCCAGCAGCCCGGGGACAGCTGGAAACACCATATATTTT. Translation: CASSPGTAGNTIYF. The V gene is TRBV9, the J gene TRBJ1-3; TRBD1 agrees at 7 bases. The V segment lost 4 bases and the J segment 2 bases; nucleotides outside the gene matches: 3. Germline CDR1 and CDR2: SGDLS and YYNGEE. The CDR3 loop spans 14 amino acids.

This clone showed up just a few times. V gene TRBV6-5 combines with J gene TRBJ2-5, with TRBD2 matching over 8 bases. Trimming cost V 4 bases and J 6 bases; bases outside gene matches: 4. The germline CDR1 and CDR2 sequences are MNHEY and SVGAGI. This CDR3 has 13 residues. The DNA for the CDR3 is TGTGCCAGCAGTTCGCGGGGGGTAAAGACCCAGTACTTC. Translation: CASSSRGVKTQYF.

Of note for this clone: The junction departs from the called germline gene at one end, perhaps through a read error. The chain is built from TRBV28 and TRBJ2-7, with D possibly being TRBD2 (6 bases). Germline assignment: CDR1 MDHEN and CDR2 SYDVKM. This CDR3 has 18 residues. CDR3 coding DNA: TGTGCCAGCAGTATAGCGCCCGGGGGTGTAGTCCCTGGGAGCGTTCTTGTCTTC. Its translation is CASSIAPGGVVPGSVLVF.

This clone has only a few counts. This CDR3 reads CASSPPRGSYTF. The DNA for the CDR3 is TGTGCCAGCAGTCCCCCGCGGGGGAGCTACACCTTC. The chain uses TRBV28 and TRBJ1-2; a weak D match, TRBD1 (5 bases). V lost 5 bases to trimming and J lost 9 bases, with 13 bases between them. Germline loops: CDR1 MDHEN, CDR2 SYDVKM. The CDR3 sequence is 12 residues long.

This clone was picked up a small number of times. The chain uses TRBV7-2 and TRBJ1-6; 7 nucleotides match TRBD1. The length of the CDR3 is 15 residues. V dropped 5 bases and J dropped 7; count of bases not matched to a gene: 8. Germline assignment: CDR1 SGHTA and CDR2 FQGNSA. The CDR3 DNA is TGTGCCAGCAGCCCAACCAGGGGGTTAAATTCACCCCTCCACTTT. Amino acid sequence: CASSPTRGLNSPLHF.

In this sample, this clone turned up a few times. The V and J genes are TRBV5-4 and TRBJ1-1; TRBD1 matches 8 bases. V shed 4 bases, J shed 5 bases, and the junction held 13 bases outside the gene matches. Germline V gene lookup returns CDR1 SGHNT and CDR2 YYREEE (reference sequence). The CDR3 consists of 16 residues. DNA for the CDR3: TGTGCCAGCAGCCCCAGGACAGGGCCTACGGGGACTGAAGCTTTCTTT. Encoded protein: CASSPRTGPTGTEAFF.

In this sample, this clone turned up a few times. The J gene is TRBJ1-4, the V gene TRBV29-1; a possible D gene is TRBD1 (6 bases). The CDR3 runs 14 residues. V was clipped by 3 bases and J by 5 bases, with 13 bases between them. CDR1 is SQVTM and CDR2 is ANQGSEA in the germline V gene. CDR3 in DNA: TGCAGCGTTGAGGCCGGGACAAGAAATGAAAAACTGTTTTTT. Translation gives CSVEAGTRNEKLFF.

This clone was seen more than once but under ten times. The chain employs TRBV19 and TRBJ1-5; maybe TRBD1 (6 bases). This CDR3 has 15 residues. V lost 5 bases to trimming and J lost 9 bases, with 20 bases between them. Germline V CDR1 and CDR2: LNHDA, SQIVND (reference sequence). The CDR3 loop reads CASSGSDRIFVPQHF. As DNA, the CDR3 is TGTGCCAGTAGTGGGTCGGACAGAATCTTCGTGCCCCAGCATTTT.

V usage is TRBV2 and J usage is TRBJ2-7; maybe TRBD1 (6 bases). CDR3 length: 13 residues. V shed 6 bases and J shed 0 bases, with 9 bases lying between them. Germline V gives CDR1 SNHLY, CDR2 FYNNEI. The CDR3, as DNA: TGTGCCAGCAGGGGGGACATCTCCTACGAGCAGTACTTC. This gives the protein CASRGDISYEQYF. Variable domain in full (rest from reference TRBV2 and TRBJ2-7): EPEVTQTPSHQVTQMGQEVILRCVPISNHLYFYWYRQILGQKVEFLVSFYNNEISEKSEIFDDQFSVERPDGSNFTLKIRSTKLEDSAMYFCASRGDISYEQYFGPGTRLTVT.

CDR3 residues: CASRGEAGIRKQYF. As DNA, the CDR3 is TGCGCCAGCAGGGGGGAAGCGGGTATCCGAAAGCAGTACTTC. This chain uses TRBV4-1 with TRBJ2-7, with D tentatively TRBD2 (6 bases). This CDR3 comprises 14 residues. Trimming left V 6 bases short and J 8 bases short, with 20 bases between. CDR1 is MGHRA and CDR2 is YSYEKL in the germline V gene.

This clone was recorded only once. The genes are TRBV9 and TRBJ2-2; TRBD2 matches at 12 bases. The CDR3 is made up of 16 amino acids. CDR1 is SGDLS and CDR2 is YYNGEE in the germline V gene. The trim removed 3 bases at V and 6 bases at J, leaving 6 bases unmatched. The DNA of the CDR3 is TGTGCCAGCAGCGCCTTACTAGCGGGGGGCGCCGGGGAGCTGTTTTTT. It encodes CASSALLAGGAGELFF.

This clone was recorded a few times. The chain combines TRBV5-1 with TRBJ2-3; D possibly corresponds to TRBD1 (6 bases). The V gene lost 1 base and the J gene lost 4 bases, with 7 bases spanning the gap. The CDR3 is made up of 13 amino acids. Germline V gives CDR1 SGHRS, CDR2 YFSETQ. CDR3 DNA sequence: TGCGCCAGCAGCTTGCGACAGGCAGATACGCAGTATTTT. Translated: CASSLRQADTQYF.

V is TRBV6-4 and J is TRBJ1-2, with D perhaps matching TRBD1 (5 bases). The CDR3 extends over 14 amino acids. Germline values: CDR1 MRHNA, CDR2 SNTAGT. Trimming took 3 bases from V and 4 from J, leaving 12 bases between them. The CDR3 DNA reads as TGTGCCAGCAGTGAGCGGCAGGGTAGCTATGGCTACACCTTC. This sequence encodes CASSERQGSYGYTF.

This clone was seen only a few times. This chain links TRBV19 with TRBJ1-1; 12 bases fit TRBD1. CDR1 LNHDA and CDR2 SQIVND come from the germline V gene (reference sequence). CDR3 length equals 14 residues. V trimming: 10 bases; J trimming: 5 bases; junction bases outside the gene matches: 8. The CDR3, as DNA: TGTGCCACCAAAAGGGACAGGGGGCTAACTGAAGCTTTCTTT. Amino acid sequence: CATKRDRGLTEAFF.

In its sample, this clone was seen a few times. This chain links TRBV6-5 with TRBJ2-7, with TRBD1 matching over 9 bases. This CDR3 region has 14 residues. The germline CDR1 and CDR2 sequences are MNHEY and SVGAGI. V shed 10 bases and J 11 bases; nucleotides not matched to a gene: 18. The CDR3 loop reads CATSDRGNNWWEYF. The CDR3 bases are TGTGCCACGTCCGACAGGGGGAATAATTGGTGGGAGTACTTC.

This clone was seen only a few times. The CDR3 loop reads CSVGPGSNQPQHF. The CDR3 DNA sequence: TGCAGCGTTGGGCCAGGAAGCAATCAGCCCCAGCATTTT. The rearrangement uses TRBV29-1 and TRBJ1-5; D gene unclear. The V gene lost 4 bases and the J gene lost 1 base, with 8 bases spanning the gap. CDR1 is SQVTM and CDR2 is ANQGSEA in the germline V gene. The CDR3 spans 13 residues.

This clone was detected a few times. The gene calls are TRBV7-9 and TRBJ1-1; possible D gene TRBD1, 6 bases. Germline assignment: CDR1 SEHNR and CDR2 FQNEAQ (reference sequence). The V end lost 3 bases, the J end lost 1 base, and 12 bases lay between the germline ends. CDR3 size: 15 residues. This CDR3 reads CASSFRGGANTEAFF. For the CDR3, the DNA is TGTGCCAGCAGCTTCCGAGGGGGAGCGAACACTGAAGCTTTCTTT.

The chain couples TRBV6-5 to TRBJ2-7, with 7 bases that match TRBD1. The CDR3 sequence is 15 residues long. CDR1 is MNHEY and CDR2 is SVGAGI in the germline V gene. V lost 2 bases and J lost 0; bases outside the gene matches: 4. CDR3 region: CASSYRGLSSYEQYF. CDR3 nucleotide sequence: TGTGCCAGCAGTTACAGGGGGCTCAGCTCCTACGAGCAGTACTTC.

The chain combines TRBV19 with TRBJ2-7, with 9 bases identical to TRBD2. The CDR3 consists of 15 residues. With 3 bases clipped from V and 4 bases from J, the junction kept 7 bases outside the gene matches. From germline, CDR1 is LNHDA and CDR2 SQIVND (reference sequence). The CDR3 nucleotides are TGTGCCAGTAGTATCCCTCCTAGCGGGACGTACGAGCAGTACTTC. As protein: CASSIPPSGTYEQYF.

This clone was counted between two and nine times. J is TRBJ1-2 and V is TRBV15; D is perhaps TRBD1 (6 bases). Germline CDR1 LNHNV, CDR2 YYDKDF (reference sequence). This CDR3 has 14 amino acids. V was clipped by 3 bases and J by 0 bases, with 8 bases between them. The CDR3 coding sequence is TGTGCCACCAGCAGCGGGACACCTAACTATGGCTACACCTTC. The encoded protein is CATSSGTPNYGYTF.

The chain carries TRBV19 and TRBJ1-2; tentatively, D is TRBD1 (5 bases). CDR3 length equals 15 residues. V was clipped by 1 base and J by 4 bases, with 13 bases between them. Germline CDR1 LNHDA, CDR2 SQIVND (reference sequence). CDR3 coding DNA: TGTGCCAGTAGTATAGGGGGCTTCGACGGCTATGGCTACACCTTC. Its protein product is CASSIGGFDGYGYTF.

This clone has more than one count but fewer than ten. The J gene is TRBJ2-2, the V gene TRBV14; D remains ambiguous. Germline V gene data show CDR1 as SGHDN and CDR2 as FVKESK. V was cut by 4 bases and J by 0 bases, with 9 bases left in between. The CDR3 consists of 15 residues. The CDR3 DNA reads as TGTGCCAGCAGCCCGACTGAGACGAACACCGGGGAGCTGTTTTTT. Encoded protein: CASSPTETNTGELFF.